This is a list of T cell receptor beta chains from one sample in a study of beta chain features in type 1 diabetes. TCRdb keeps only in-frame clones here, not all; method: immunoSEQ multiplex PCR. The table records about 200,000 clones, approximately 10% of them present only once. The sample was central memory CD4+ T cells from blood. The receptors were gathered from a young man in good health. Each CDR3 is given with its conserved first and last residue. A D gene is named only where the DNA matches it firmly. Expanded clones get a size class; other rows say once, few or many, or leave the size out.

TRBJ2-7,NA,NA,TRBV28,CASSFPYNYEQYF,TGTGCCAGCAGTTTTCCCTACAACTACGAGCAGTACTTC
TRBJ2-1,many,NA,TRBV19,CASSRLAPNEQFF,TGTGCCAGTAGTAGGCTAGCGCCGAATGAGCAGTTCTTC
TRBJ2-4,NA,TRBD1,TRBV6-1,CASSEIQAGGAKNIQYF,TGTGCCAGCAGTGAAATCCAGGCAGGGGGAGCCAAAAACATTCAGTACTTC
TRBJ2-1,few,TRBD1,TRBV7-3,CASSQPPSDRANNEQFF,TGTGCCAGCAGCCAGCCCCCCTCCGACAGGGCAAACAATGAGCAGTTCTTC
TRBJ2-3,few,NA,TRBV29-1,CSVEAGSIRTDTQYF,TGCAGCGTTGAGGCAGGGTCGATTCGCACAGATACGCAGTATTTT
TRBJ2-5,NA,NA,TRBV10-3,CAISELTQQTQYF,TGTGCCATCAGTGAGCTCACACAGCAGACCCAGTACTTC
TRBJ1-5,NA,NA,TRBV29-1,CSVASGGSNQPQHF,TGCAGCGTTGCTTCGGGGGGTAGCAATCAGCCCCAGCATTTT
TRBJ2-5,NA,TRBD2,TRBV5-1,CASSLATSGIQETQYF,TGCGCCAGCAGCTTGGCCACTAGCGGGATCCAAGAGACCCAGTACTTC
TRBJ2-7,NA,NA,TRBV7-9,CASSLGLGGYEQYF,TGTGCCAGCAGCTTAGGTCTAGGGGGCTACGAGCAGTACTTC
TRBJ1-5,few,NA,TRBV5-6,CASSLGQDQPQHF,TGTGCCAGCAGCTTGGGGCAGGATCAGCCCCAGCATTTT
TRBJ2-7,few,TRBD1,TRBV10-3,CAISDGTGAYEQYF,TGTGCCATCAGTGACGGGACAGGGGCCTACGAGCAGTACTTC
TRBJ2-1,large,NA,TRBV21-1,CASSFPRDRGLDEQFF,TGTGCCAGCAGCTTCCCCCGGGACAGGGGTTTGGATGAGCAGTTCTTC
TRBJ2-5,few,TRBD1,TRBV5-8,CASRAGTGEETQYF,TGTGCCAGCAGAGCCGGGACAGGGGAGGAGACCCAGTACTTC
TRBJ2-7,NA,NA,TRBV7-2,CASSLDRSYEQYF,TGTGCCAGCAGCTTAGACAGGTCCTACGAGCAGTACTTC
TRBJ1-5,many,NA,TRBV27,CASSRTYSNQPQHF,TGTGCCAGCAGTCGGACATATAGCAATCAGCCCCAGCATTTT
TRBJ2-2,many,TRBD1,TRBV4-2,CASSQDRGIAGELFF,TGTGCCAGCAGCCAAGACAGGGGGATTGCCGGGGAGCTGTTTTTT
TRBJ2-1,NA,NA,TRBV6-5,CASHRTQGYEQFF,TGTGCCAGCCACCGGACCCAAGGCTATGAGCAGTTCTTC
TRBJ1-1,NA,TRBD1,TRBV29-1,CSVALYGTENTEAFF,TGCAGCGTTGCTCTTTACGGGACAGAGAACACTGAAGCTTTCTTT
TRBJ2-1,few,TRBD2,TRBV27,CASQYSVGTSGYNEQFF,TGTGCCAGCCAATATTCCGTAGGGACTAGCGGTTACAATGAGCAGTTCTTC
TRBJ2-5,NA,TRBD1,TRBV5-6,CASSGGQGAQETQYF,TGTGCCAGCAGCGGGGGACAGGGGGCCCAAGAGACCCAGTACTTC
TRBJ2-5,NA,NA,TRBV7-9,CASSVRGAETQYF,TGTGCCAGCAGCGTGAGGGGGGCGGAGACCCAGTACTTC
TRBJ2-3,NA,TRBD2,TRBV5-1,CASSDTSGRTDTQYF,TGCGCCAGCAGCGATACTAGCGGGAGGACAGATACGCAGTATTTT
TRBJ1-2,NA,NA,TRBV4-2,CASSQGPGEGTAYGYTF,TGTGCCAGCAGCCAAGGCCCCGGCGAGGGAACCGCTTATGGCTACACCTTC
TRBJ2-7,few,NA,TRBV7-3,CASSPGTNAHEQYF,TGTGCCAGCAGCCCAGGGACAAACGCGCACGAGCAGTACTTC
TRBJ2-1,few,TRBD1,TRBV23-1,CASSHPEGARDEQFF,TGCGCCAGCAGTCACCCCGAGGGGGCAAGGGATGAGCAGTTCTTC
TRBJ2-2,many,NA,TRBV29-1,CSVDPNRDGELFF,TGCAGCGTTGACCCAAACAGGGACGGGGAGCTGTTTTTT
TRBJ2-3,few,TRBD2,TRBV7-9,CASSRGLAGVLSDTQYF,TGTGCCAGCAGCCGGGGACTAGCGGGAGTCCTATCAGATACGCAGTATTTT
TRBJ2-7,NA,TRBD1,TRBV5-1,CASSAQGDSYEQYF,TGCGCCAGCAGCGCACAGGGGGACTCCTACGAGCAGTACTTC
TRBJ2-7,few,NA,TRBV12-5,CASGPGLSYEQYF,TGTGCTAGTGGTCCCGGGCTCTCCTACGAGCAGTACTTC
TRBJ2-3,few,TRBD2,TRBV7-9,CASCAGGGDTQYF,TGTGCCAGCTGTGCGGGGGGCGGAGATACGCAGTATTTT
TRBJ2-7,many,TRBD1,TRBV6-1,CASTRDSRASEQYF,TGTGCCAGCACCCGGGACAGTCGAGCGAGCGAGCAGTACTTC
TRBJ2-7,NA,TRBD1,TRBV10-2,CASKATGPSEQYF,TGCGCCAGCAAGGCGACAGGGCCCAGCGAGCAGTACTTC
TRBJ2-5,NA,NA,TRBV30,CAWSRGEETQYF,TGTGCCTGGAGTCGCGGAGAAGAGACCCAGTACTTC
TRBJ2-7,NA,NA,TRBV18,CASSPGTQTYEQYF,TGTGCCAGCTCACCCGGGACCCAAACCTACGAGCAGTACTTC
TRBJ1-1,NA,NA,TRBV29-1,CSARSRNTEAFF,TGCAGCGCTCGGAGTAGAAACACTGAAGCTTTCTTT
TRBJ2-7,NA,NA,TRBV30,CAWSRVTYEQYF,TGTGCCTGGAGTCGAGTGACCTACGAGCAGTACTTC
TRBJ1-3,few,NA,TRBV7-6,CASSLVPMGNTIYF,TGTGCCAGCAGCTTAGTCCCTATGGGAAACACCATATATTTT
TRBJ2-7,NA,NA,TRBV6-5,CASSTQGRGAYEQYF,TGTGCCAGCAGTACACAGGGCAGGGGGGCCTACGAGCAGTACTTC
TRBJ2-1,few,TRBD2,TRBV18,CASSPPLGLVNEQFF,TGTGCCAGCTCACCACCGTTGGGACTAGTTAATGAGCAGTTCTTC
TRBJ2-5,few,NA,TRBV2,CASRAEAQETQYF,TGTGCCAGCAGGGCCGAGGCCCAAGAGACCCAGTACTTC
TRBJ2-7,few,NA,TRBV5-5,CASSFGGGGYEQYF,TGTGCCAGCAGCTTTGGAGGGGGCGGATACGAGCAGTACTTC
TRBJ2-1,few,TRBD1,TRBV7-2,CASSQDRVNNEQFF,TGTGCCAGCAGCCAGGACAGGGTGAACAATGAGCAGTTCTTC
TRBJ2-7,NA,NA,TRBV7-2,CASSPGLATYEQYF,TGTGCCAGCAGCCCGGGACTCGCCACCTACGAGCAGTACTTC
TRBJ1-4,few,TRBD1,TRBV25-1,CASRPGTGTNEKLFF,TGTGCCAGCAGACCGGGGACAGGGACTAATGAAAAACTGTTTTTT
TRBJ2-7,NA,NA,TRBV6-6,CASSYSSPRIGYEQYF,TGTGCCAGCAGTTACTCGAGCCCTAGGATCGGGTACGAGCAGTACTTC
TRBJ2-5,few,NA,TRBV20-1,CSAPGGETQYF,TGCAGTGCTCCTGGGGGAGAGACCCAGTACTTC
TRBJ1-5,few,NA,TRBV7-9,CASSSWDMMGPQHF,TGTGCCAGCAGCTCGTGGGACATGATGGGGCCCCAGCATTTT
TRBJ2-3,few,TRBD2,TRBV5-6,CASSFGLAPDTQYF,TGTGCCAGCAGCTTCGGACTAGCGCCAGATACGCAGTATTTT